The next 29 T cell receptor beta chains were all read from a single sample in a study of neurological immune-mediated disorders. Each CDR3 protein gets one entry after TCRdb re-called the 5' RACE reads with MiXCR. This table holds 42,000 or so distinct CDR3 sequences, 2.5% found once. Sequenced: PBMCs. These receptors all stem from a man aged 25 to 40 with multiple sclerosis.

This clonotype was recorded at least ten times. The V gene is TRBV29-1, the J gene TRBJ2-1; D is perhaps TRBD1 or TRBD2 (5 bases each). CDR3 length: 11 amino acids. CDR1 is SQVTM, CDR2 ANQGSEA, per germline. The CDR3 region is CSFAVGDEQFF. The CDR3 coding sequence is TGCAGTTTTGCGGTGGGGGATGAGCAGTTCTTC.

This clonotype has a count of ten or more. The chain couples TRBV7-2 to TRBJ2-7; D ambiguous. Per germline, CDR1 SGHTA and CDR2 FQGNSA. This CDR3 is built from 11 residues. V was trimmed by 5 bases and J by 2 bases, leaving 4 bases between them. Written as DNA, the CDR3 is TGTGCCAGCAGCGCCGCCTACGAGCAGTACTTC. This codes for CASSAAYEQYF.

This clonotype came up many times. The V call is TRBV27, the J call TRBJ2-7; weak D call: TRBD2 (6 bases). CDR1 MNHEY and CDR2 SMNVEV come from the germline V gene (reference sequence). This CDR3 spans 13 amino acids. V lost 6 bases and J lost 2, with 11 bases in between. CDR3 loop: CASSRDSTYEQYF. CDR3 nucleotide sequence: TGTGCCAGCAGCCGGGACTCAACCTACGAGCAGTACTTC.

This clonotype is deemed medium-sized (0.01 to 0.1%). The V call is TRBV7-2, the J call TRBJ2-6; D is ambiguous. Germline values: CDR1 SGHTA, CDR2 FQGNSA. The CDR3 consists of 15 residues. V was clipped by 4 bases and J by 0 bases, with 7 bases between them. The CDR3 reads CASSYAGSGANVLTF. In DNA, the CDR3 is TGTGCCAGCAGCTATGCTGGCTCTGGGGCCAACGTCCTGACTTTC.

This clonotype was observed at least ten times. The chain employs TRBV27 and TRBJ1-2; tentatively, D is TRBD1 (6 bases). This CDR3 comprises 14 residues. Germline CDR1 reads MNHEY; CDR2 reads SMNVEV (reference sequence). V lost 5 bases, J lost 0 bases, and 10 bases lay in between. The CDR3 coding sequence is TGTGCCAGCAGTCCCGCAGGGGCTAACTATGGCTACACCTTC. Protein: CASSPAGANYGYTF.

This clonotype has at least ten counts. The rearrangement links TRBV20-1 to TRBJ2-3, with TRBD2 identical over 10 bases. V lost 2 bases, J lost 1 base, and 0 bases stayed unmatched. CDR1 and CDR2 from the germline V gene are DFQATT and SNEGSKA (reference sequence). The CDR3 runs 14 residues. CDR3 region: CSARLAGGTDTQYF. In DNA form, the CDR3 reads TGCAGTGCTAGACTAGCGGGGGGCACAGATACGCAGTATTTT.

This clonotype was seen many times. The chain links TRBV4-1 to TRBJ1-5; D remains ambiguous. V dropped 8 bases and J dropped 1 base, with 12 bases sitting between them. Per the germline V gene, CDR1 is MGHRA and CDR2 is YSYEKL. This CDR3 comprises 14 residues. CDR3 bases: TGCGCCAGCCGACTTGACCACAGCAATCAGCCCCAGCATTTT. Encoded protein: CASRLDHSNQPQHF.

This clonotype appeared many times. The chain combines TRBV6-6 with TRBJ1-2, with TRBD1 matching over 10 bases. Per germline, CDR1 MNHNY and CDR2 SVGAGI (reference sequence). The CDR3 length is 17 residues. The V and J ends lost 2 bases and 2 bases, in that order; junction bases with no gene match: 8. CDR3 nucleotide sequence: TGTGCCAGCAGTTACCGACAGGGGGCCAATGTCAACTATGGCTACACCTTC. Its translation is CASSYRQGANVNYGYTF.

This clonotype was found many times. This chain joins TRBV7-2 and TRBJ2-1, with 7 bases fitting TRBD1. The germline CDR1 and CDR2 sequences are SGHTA and FQGNSA. V lost 5 bases and J lost 2; bases outside the gene matches: 3. This CDR3 is 14 amino acids long. The CDR3 nucleotides are TGTGCCAGCAGCAACAGGGGAACCTACAATGAGCAGTTCTTC. Translating it yields CASSNRGTYNEQFF.

This clonotype was seen repeatedly, ten times or more. V gene TRBV7-2 combines with J gene TRBJ2-1, with D maybe TRBD1 (6 bases). The CDR3 has 16 amino acids. Germline V gene data show CDR1 as SGHTA and CDR2 as FQGNSA. V lost 1 base and J lost 9, with 19 bases in between. In DNA, the CDR3 is TGTGCCAGCAGCTTAGAAGAAGGGGGACCGTTGCTTGAGCAGTTCTTC. Translation gives CASSLEEGGPLLEQFF.

Ten or more counts support this clonotype. The CDR3 loop is CASSLGGGVTQYF. The CDR3 DNA reads as TGTGCCAGCAGCCTTGGGGGAGGGGTGACCCAGTACTTC. This chain connects TRBV12-3 or TRBV12-4 to TRBJ2-5, with 7 bases fitting TRBD2. The CDR3 extends over 13 amino acids. V dropped 6 bases and J dropped 7; count of bases not matched to a gene: 8.

Many counts were recorded for this clonotype. The V gene is TRBV20-1, the J gene TRBJ2-1, with TRBD2 matching over 10 bases. The germline gives CDR1 DFQATT, CDR2 SNEGSKA (reference sequence). The trim removed 4 bases at V and 5 bases at J, leaving 8 bases unmatched. This CDR3 is built from 15 residues. In nucleotides, the CDR3 is TGCAGTGCTAAAGAAAGCGGGAGGGCTCACAATGAGCAGTTCTTC. Encoded protein: CSAKESGRAHNEQFF.

In its sample, this clonotype was seen many times. The chain has TRBV20-1 and TRBJ2-7; no clear D gene. Deletions cut 4 bases from V and 2 bases from J, with 15 bases between. CDR3 length: 14 amino acids. Germline V gives CDR1 DFQATT, CDR2 SNEGSKA (reference sequence). The CDR3 DNA reads as TGCAGTGCTATCTCGGCTAGTCGTGCCTACGAGCAGTACTTC. It encodes CSAISASRAYEQYF.

This clonotype was seen at least ten times. This sequence joins TRBV27 and TRBJ1-2, with a possible D match to TRBD1 (6 bases). Looked up from germline, CDR1 is MNHEY and CDR2 is SMNVEV (reference sequence). This CDR3 region has 16 residues. V lost 2 bases, J lost 2 bases, and 15 bases lay in between. The CDR3 is CASSLAAGQDNYGYTF. CDR3 bases: TGTGCCAGCAGTTTAGCAGCGGGACAAGACAACTATGGCTACACCTTC.

This clonotype was recorded many times. The gene calls are TRBV28 and TRBJ2-1, with TRBD1 as a possible D gene (5 bases). Germline assignment: CDR1 MDHEN and CDR2 SYDVKM. V was shortened by 4 bases and J by 11 bases, with 12 bases between the two germline ends. This CDR3 has 12 amino acids. DNA for the CDR3: TGTGCCAGCAGTTCTCAGGGCTCAAAGCAGTTCTTC. It yields the protein CASSSQGSKQFF.

This clonotype was counted many times. The chain links TRBV20-1 to TRBJ1-1, with D perhaps TRBD1 (5 bases). Trimming removed 6 bases from V and 3 bases from J, with 17 bases in between. The V gene's germline CDR1 is DFQATT and CDR2 SNEGSKA (reference sequence). The CDR3 consists of 14 residues. CDR3 amino acids: CSAKSGGGDTEAFF. The CDR3 region has the DNA TGCAGTGCCAAAAGCGGGGGGGGGGACACTGAAGCTTTCTTT.

This clonotype was counted many times. The V and J genes are TRBV5-8 and TRBJ2-4, with 7 bases that match TRBD1. In germline, CDR1 is SGHTS, CDR2 YDEGEE. The CDR3 spans 13 residues. V gave up 3 bases and J gave up 4 bases; unmatched junction bases: 1. The CDR3 DNA is TGTGCCAGCAGCTGGGACAGTAAAAACATTCAGTACTTC. Residues: CASSWDSKNIQYF. The complete variable domain, with remaining parts taken from reference TRBV5-8 and TRBJ2-4, reads EAGVTQSPTHLIKTRGQQATLRCSPISGHTSVYWYQQALGLGLQFLLWYDEGEERNRGNFPPRFSGRQFPNYSSELNVNALELEDSALYLCASSWDSKNIQYFGAGTRLSVL.

This clonotype was seen many times. The rearrangement links TRBV20-1 to TRBJ1-6; the D is unclear. The length of the CDR3 is 13 residues. CDR1 is DFQATT, CDR2 SNEGSKA, per germline (reference sequence). The germline V and J ends were trimmed by 5 bases and 5 bases, with 10 bases remaining between them. CDR3 bases: TGCAGTGCTCGACACAACGATAATTCACCCCTCCACTTT. This encodes CSARHNDNSPLHF.

This clonotype was seen at least ten times. The rearrangement uses TRBV20-1 and TRBJ2-7; D may match TRBD1 or TRBD2 (6 bases each). This CDR3 comprises 15 residues. Germline-derived CDR1 and CDR2 are DFQATT and SNEGSKA (reference sequence). Trimming removed 6 bases from V and 6 bases from J, with 24 bases in between. CDR3: CSAIRLWPQGGEQYF. CDR3 nucleotides: TGCAGTGCGATTCGGCTATGGCCACAGGGAGGCGAGCAGTACTTC.

This clonotype came up many times. The chain joins TRBV3-1 to TRBJ2-7; TRBD2 matches 7 bases. Trimming at V came to 0 bases and at J to 3 bases, leaving 8 bases not matched to a gene. The V gene's germline CDR1 is LGHDT and CDR2 YNNKEL (reference sequence). The CDR3 covers 16 residues. The DNA for the CDR3 is TGTGCCAGCAGCCAAGACGTTGCTAGCGGCCGCTACGAGCAGTACTTC. Translating it yields CASSQDVASGRYEQYF.

The table lists this clonotype with many counts. This chain connects TRBV20-1 to TRBJ2-1; D unclear. Trimming took off 7 bases at V and 8 bases at J, with 12 bases between the two ends. The CDR3 covers 11 residues. Germline V lookup: CDR1 DFQATT, CDR2 SNEGSKA (reference sequence). CDR3 loop: CSGPGIDEQFF. CDR3 nucleotide sequence: TGCAGTGGGCCCGGAATCGATGAGCAGTTCTTC.

This clonotype was recorded many times. This chain joins TRBV7-2 and TRBJ2-2; possibly TRBD1 for D (5 bases). Trimming left V 4 bases short and J 3 bases short, with 15 bases between. CDR3 length: 16 residues. Germline CDR1 SGHTA, CDR2 FQGNSA. CDR3 coding DNA: TGTGCCAGCAGCTATCCGCAGTGGGGCGACACCGGGGAGCTGTTTTTT. Its translation is CASSYPQWGDTGELFF.

This chain uses TRBV5-1 with TRBJ2-1; 11 bases line up with TRBD2. The CDR3 length is 15 residues. From germline, CDR1 is SGHRS and CDR2 YFSETQ. V gave up 3 bases and J gave up 8 bases; unmatched junction bases: 7. CDR3: CASSSAGTSGHEQFF. For the CDR3, the DNA is TGCGCCAGCAGCTCCGCCGGGACTAGCGGTCATGAGCAGTTCTTC.

Ten or more counts support this clonotype. The CDR3, as DNA: TGCAGTGCCAGACCCCTAGCGGGAGGGAGGGGTCGGTACAATGAGCAGTTCTTC. It yields the protein CSARPLAGGRGRYNEQFF. The chain employs TRBV20-1 and TRBJ2-1, with 12 bases fitting TRBD2. The trim removed 6 bases at V and 4 bases at J, leaving 16 bases unmatched. There are 18 residues in the CDR3. Germline V gene sequence: CDR1 DFQATT, CDR2 SNEGSKA (reference sequence).

This clonotype was detected only a few times. The chain couples TRBV12-3 or TRBV12-4 to TRBJ2-3, with D possibly being TRBD2 (6 bases). CDR3 length equals 17 residues. The V gene lost 1 base and the J gene lost 1 base, with 15 bases spanning the gap. CDR3 residues: CASSLELREWGTDTQYF. The CDR3 DNA follows: TGTGCCAGCAGTTTAGAGCTGCGGGAATGGGGCACAGATACGCAGTATTTT.

V gene TRBV2 combines with J gene TRBJ2-3; TRBD2 might be the D (7 bases). The CDR3 totals 16 residues. Trimming left V 5 bases short and J 6 bases short, with 21 bases between. Germline lookup yields CDR1 SNHLY and CDR2 FYNNEI. Here the CDR3 DNA reads TGTGCCAGCAGTTTCGCCGGGGGGCCGATTAGGGATACGCAGTATTTT. It encodes CASSFAGGPIRDTQYF.

In this sample, this clonotype turned up many times. This rearrangement joins TRBV20-1 to TRBJ1-2; 9 bases fit TRBD1. CDR1 and CDR2 from the germline V gene are DFQATT and SNEGSKA (reference sequence). V dropped 1 base and J dropped 7; count of bases not matched to a gene: 4. The CDR3 extends over 13 amino acids. The CDR3, as DNA: TGCAGTGCTAGAGGCTGGGACAGGGCTGGCTACACCTTC. Its translation: CSARGWDRAGYTF.

This clonotype has ten or more counts. The rearrangement joins TRBV11-2 to TRBJ1-1; the D is unclear. The germline gives CDR1 SGHAT, CDR2 FQNNGV. V shed 5 bases and J shed 1 base, with 17 bases lying between them. The CDR3 contains 16 residues. Here the CDR3 DNA reads TGTGCCAGCAGCCCTGAAGGGAATATCCCGAACACTGAAGCTTTCTTT. This translates into CASSPEGNIPNTEAFF.

This clonotype was detected many times. The J gene is TRBJ2-7, the V gene TRBV5-1; TRBD2 might be the D (6 bases). Germline CDR1 and CDR2: SGHRS and YFSETQ. V was pared by 0 bases and J by 2 bases, with 15 bases between. CDR3 length: 16 residues. CDR3 bases: TGCGCCAGCAGCTTGGTATTTCGGGGGAGGACCTACGAGCAGTACTTC. Its translation is CASSLVFRGRTYEQYF.